The TCR beta chain under discussion was sequenced for a study of graft-versus-host responses after intestinal transplantation. As for the study in general: Grafts were multivisceral, liver-intestinal, or isolated intestinal. Tacrolimus and steroids were given for around 3 years to all recipients after anti-thymocyte globulin induction.

Overall study findings and caveats: GvH clones appeared in recipient marrow, some first in ileum or blood. The study associated peak circulating GvH clone levels with early post-transplant HvG declines.

This table comes from immunoSEQ multiplex PCR, and its TCRdb copy is limited to in-frame clones, with some not included. The sample contains roughly 100,000 clones, approximately 93% of which appear only once. Details on this clone: Its antigen is undetermined.

Germline V gene sequence: CDR1 MNHEY, CDR2 SMNVEV (reference sequence). V was pared by 7 bases and J by 5 bases, with 11 bases of the junction left unmatched. The CDR3 is 14 amino acids. The gene calls are TRBV27 and TRBJ2-7; 7 bases agree with TRBD1. The sequencing used unstimulated CD8+ T cells sorted from spleen or lymph node cells, collected before intestinal transplant. This clonotype originated in a human donor who received an intestinal transplant. The CDR3 loop is CASKGSTGFHEQYF. The CDR3, as DNA: TGTGCCAGCAAGGGATCGACAGGGTTCCACGAGCAGTACTTC.